Sequencing of this T cell receptor beta chain was carried out in a study of vaccination and CD4 T cells after COVID-19. At the level of the study: Collection of post-vaccine samples followed dose two by a median about 72 days, spanning a range of 14 to 241.

Germline-derived CDR1 and CDR2 are DFQATT and SNEGSKA (reference sequence). Trimming cost V 6 bases and J 2 bases; bases outside gene matches: 13. The CDR3 loop spans 16 amino acids. This clonotype was picked up a small number of times. TCRdb re-called the PCR reads with MiXCR, one entry per CDR3 protein. The table has 25,000 to 35,000 distinct CDR3 sequences, about 50% seen once. The sample's time point: late sampling 161 to 241 days after vaccination in three convalescent patients. The sample in question was CD4+ T cells from blood, obtained about 7 months after SARS-CoV-2 vaccination. This rearrangement joins TRBV20-1 to TRBJ2-3, with 8 bases identical to TRBD2. The TCR sequence derives from a human donor who had recovered from COVID-19. The CDR3 spells CSAETATSANTDTQYF. Here the CDR3 DNA reads TGCAGTGCCGAGACCGCGACTAGCGCCAACACAGATACGCAGTATTTT.